The T cell receptor beta chain described here comes from a study of blood T cell repertoires in COVID-19. Turning to the study itself: The United States, Italy and Spain provided the acute and convalescent COVID-19 samples. PBMCs, B-cell-depleted T cells, or T cells were the source of the cDNA or gDNA that made up the material.

In the original analysis: Using reference gene primer amplification, nucleated cell counts were estimated. Sequenced by immunoSEQ multiplex PCR; TCRdb stores in-frame clones only, minus some. V and J calls and clone size follow that table, whereas D and trimming were derived from the DNA. The sample has about 98,000 clones, 81% seen once; the top ten hold over 8.5%. This clone appeared a few times. The germline CDR1 and CDR2 sequences are SGHNT and YYREEE (reference sequence). The CDR3 is 15 residues long. Trimming shortened V by 0 bases and J by 0 bases, and 6 bases separated the two germline ends. The receptor was isolated from a woman over 75 with acute or convalescent COVID-19. What was sequenced was peripheral blood. The chain has TRBV5-4 and TRBJ1-4; D gene ambiguous. Written as DNA, the CDR3 is TGTGCCAGCAGCTTGGGAGGAACAACTAATGAAAAACTGTTTTTT. This sequence encodes CASSLGGTTNEKLFF.